This T cell receptor beta chain derives from a study of metastatic and nonmetastatic thyroid tumors. In the study overall: A comparison of repertoires was made across blood and tumor or nodule tissue from malignant and benign thyroid patients.

Treatment of any kind had been given to no patient before thyroid surgery. V lost 6 bases to trimming and J lost 7 bases; unmatched junction nucleotides: 9. The CDR3 runs 15 residues. Per the authors' pipeline: A distant-metastasis classifier for papillary thyroid cancer was built using CDR3 differences across clinicopathological groups. TCRdb used MiXCR to call clones anew from the PCR reads. For this entry, the V and J calls and clone size follow TCRdb and not the study's own pipeline. The data show about 47,000 clones, 24% seen once. For this clone: Its specificity is unknown.

Study conclusions and caveats: Significantly greater TCR beta diversity was reportedly found in malignant thyroid tumors than in benign nodules (in blood and tumor).

The sequence was collected from a male donor with papillary thyroid cancer or a benign thyroid nodule (not recorded which). Some clones in this sample may be carry-over from other donors' samples. Material: blood. This sequence joins TRBV12-3 or TRBV12-4 and TRBJ2-2; 9 bases line up with TRBD1. CDR3 nucleotide sequence: TGTGCCAGCAGCCCAGGGGACAGGGCCGGCGGGGAGCTGTTTTTT. Its translation is CASSPGDRAGGELFF.